This T cell receptor beta chain was recorded in a study of human T cells and chemical hapten exposure. Study information: Minor pooled library volume differences mainly drove per-sample TCR yield variation.

The library attached unique molecular identifiers to individual cDNA molecules. Authors' methods: With a range of about 23,224 to 700,000, the median per sample was roughly 91,000 TCRs. TCRdb ran MiXCR on the RACE reads and lists one entry per CDR3 protein. The V and J calls were not made by the authors but by TCRdb's processing. Of around 130,000 distinct CDR3 sequences listed, 9% to 10% are singletons. Findings and limits, study-wide: Sensitizing with DPC caused no change in TCRs above 1 in 1000 frequency.

With regard to this clonotype: Its cognate antigen is unknown.

The CDR3 extends over 13 amino acids. Germline V CDR1 and CDR2: DFQATT, SNEGSKA (reference sequence). V was pared by 2 bases and J by 2 bases, with 9 bases between. The sample's time point: healthy volunteer bleed at 2 weeks. The study extracted total RNA from unfractionated whole blood. The chain recombines TRBV20-1 with TRBJ1-1; possible D gene TRBD1, 6 bases. This sequence was found in a male donor in good health. Some clones in this sample may be carry-over from other donors' samples. The sequenced sample consisted of whole blood. The CDR3, as DNA: TGCAGTGCTAGAAGGGGGGGAAACACTGAAGCTTTCTTT. Translating gives CSARRGGNTEAFF.